Described below is a single T cell receptor (beta chain) sequence and its context. What it binds is not known. Before sequencing, viral peptide pools were used by the ViraFEST assay to expand antigen-specific CD4+ T cells. The culture ran for roughly ten days, and then CD4+ T cells were isolated. Vaccination of participants consisted of two doses of either the BNT162b2 or mRNA-1273 vaccine. CDR3 length: 14 amino acids. In germline, CDR1 is MNHEY, CDR2 SMNVEV (reference sequence). V shed 5 bases and J shed 1 base, with 10 bases lying between them. The sample is drawn from a study of vaccination effects on CD4 cells after COVID-19. TCRdb's copy holds only in-frame clones and misses some; the assay was immunoSEQ multiplex PCR. The sample yields roughly 56,000 clones, approximately 73% seen once.

The V call is TRBV27, the J call TRBJ2-3, with a tentative D call TRBD1 (6 bases). The sample in question was CD4+ T cells from PBMCs cultured with HCoV-229E spike peptides, obtained after COVID-19 vaccination. The TCR sequence derives from a human donor who received a COVID-19 vaccine. Here the CDR3 DNA reads TGTGCCAGCAGTCGCTACAGGGGCACAGATACGCAGTATTTT. As protein: CASSRYRGTDTQYF.